This T cell receptor (beta chain) was recorded in a study of T cell repertoires in cytomegalovirus infection. TCRdb itself ran the reads through MiXCR, one entry per CDR3 protein. The data contain roughly 920,000 distinct CDR3 sequences, approximately 32% of them singletons. This clonotype was counted between two and nine times. The antigen is undetermined. The CDR3 sequence is 14 residues long. The V end lost 6 bases, the J end lost 0 bases, and 11 bases lay between the germline ends. Germline loops: CDR1 MGHDK, CDR2 SYGVNS. This chain joins TRBV25-1 and TRBJ1-1, with D perhaps matching TRBD1 (6 bases). The sequence was collected from a human donor in good health (CMV status not recorded). Some clones in this sample may be carry-over from other donors' samples. Specimen: cultured CD8+ T cells from PBMCs, collected from culture after CMV antigen stimulation. CDR3 coding DNA: TGTGCCAGCAGGGAGACAGGATTGAACACTGAAGCTTTCTTT. Its translation: CASRETGLNTEAFF. Combining the CDR3 with reference TRBV25-1 and TRBJ1-1 gives the whole variable domain EADIYQTPRYLVIGTGKKITLECSQTMGHDKMYWYQQDPGMELHLIHYSYGVNSTEKGDLSSESTVSRIRTEHFPLTLESARPSHTSQYLCASRETGLNTEAFFGQGTRLTVV.